The TCR beta chain under discussion was sequenced for a study of blood T cell repertoires in COVID-19. Per the study methods: Estimation of nucleated cell counts was performed using reference gene primer amplification. Generated by immunoSEQ multiplex PCR, the TCRdb table keeps only in-frame clones and is missing some. That table furnishes V, J and clone size, whereas the DNA furnished D and trimming. The sample includes about 58,000 clones, around 91% seen only once; the top ten take around 13%. This CDR3 is built from 17 residues. Germline assignment: CDR1 SQVTM and CDR2 ANQGSEA. Trimming took 1 base from V and 0 from J, leaving 18 bases between them.

The chain uses TRBV29-1 and TRBJ1-1, with D hard to call. Sequenced material: peripheral blood. The TCR was taken from a man aged 60 to 69 with active COVID-19. CDR3 amino acids: CSVEGGVLRNMNTEAFF. DNA of the CDR3: TGCAGCGTTGAAGGTGGTGTTTTGAGGAACATGAACACTGAAGCTTTCTTT.